Listed below are T cell receptor beta chains from one sample, sequenced in a study of Ad26.COV2.S vaccination and SARS-CoV-2 variants. Sequencing was performed with immunoSEQ multiplex PCR; in TCRdb, only in-frame clones are kept and a portion is missing. This table has about half a million clones, roughly nine tenths appearing once. Sample: peripheral blood, taken in a trial of Ad26.COV2.S vaccine versus placebo. These TCRs come from a person aged 18-60 years who received the Ad26.COV2.S COVID-19 vaccine or a placebo. CDR3s include the opening cysteine and the closing phenylalanine or tryptophan. D genes are given only for firm matches. Size is omitted from some rows. Given values are once, few, many or a class for expanded clones.

d_gene,j_gene,v_gene,abundance,CDR3nt,CDR3aa
-,TRBJ1-5,TRBV9,-,TGTGCCAGCAGCGTAACTTCACAGGGTGGGGGGACCAATCAGCCCCAGCATTTT,CASSVTSQGGGTNQPQHF
-,TRBJ2-6,TRBV5-1,-,TGCGCCAGCAGCATCGACAAACCTGGGGCCAACGTCCTGACTTTC,CASSIDKPGANVLTF
-,TRBJ1-1,TRBV25-1,-,TGTGCCAGCAGTGAACCCCAAGGGGCAGCTTTCTTT,CASSEPQGAAFF
-,TRBJ1-1,TRBV3-1/TRBV3-2,-,TGTGCCAGCAGCCAAGGGGGTCGGGCTGAAGCTTTCTTT,CASSQGGRAEAFF
-,TRBJ1-6,TRBV4-3,-,TGCGCCAGCAGCCAAGATTGGGGGGGCCCTTCACCCCTCCACTTT,CASSQDWGGPSPLHF
-,TRBJ1-2,TRBV27,-,TGTGCCAGCAGTTCCCAGGGTGCTGGCTACACCTTC,CASSSQGAGYTF
-,TRBJ2-6,TRBV6-2/TRBV6-3,-,TGTGCCAGCAGTTACTCGACTCCCGACTCTGGGGCCAACGTCCTGACTTTC,CASSYSTPDSGANVLTF
TRBD2,TRBJ2-3,TRBV7-8,-,TGTGCCAGCAGCTTAGGGAGCGGGGGGGCCGATACGCAGTATTTT,CASSLGSGGADTQYF
-,TRBJ2-7,TRBV5-5,few,TGTGCCAGCAGCCCCGGGACGGCGACCTACGAGCAGTACTTC,CASSPGTATYEQYF
-,TRBJ1-1,TRBV9,once,TGTGCCAGCAGCGTAGGGGGGGGTGGTCACCCCATGTGGGACACTGAAGCTTTCTTT,CASSVGGGGHPMWDTEAFF
-,TRBJ2-6,TRBV7-3,-,TGTGCCAGCAGCCGCCCAGGGTACGGGGCCAACGTCCTGACTTTC,CASSRPGYGANVLTF
TRBD1,TRBJ1-5,TRBV4-1,once,TGCGCCAGCAGCCGGGGACAGGGAATAGGCAATCAGCCCCAGCATTTT,CASSRGQGIGNQPQHF
-,TRBJ2-2,TRBV9,-,TGTGCCAGCAGCGTATGGGGTGTCACGAACACCGGGGAGCTGTTTTTT,CASSVWGVTNTGELFF
-,TRBJ1-2,TRBV21-1,once,TGTGCCACCCGGATGGGGGAACTATCTTTTGGCTACACCTTC,CATRMGELSFGYTF
-,TRBJ1-6,TRBV7-2,-,TGTGCCAGCAGCCTTATACTTCGAAATTCACCCCTCCACTTT,CASSLILRNSPLHF